The 27 T cell receptor beta chains reported below all come from one sample, sequenced in a study of spatial heterogeneity in lung cancer. The time point was: blood at routine non-recurrence follow-up after resection. The input material, whole RNA from tumor, nontumor lung or frozen PBMC, was sequenced unsorted. A single record per CDR3 protein comes from TCRdb applying MiXCR to the 5' RACE reads. Counted here are more than 95,000 distinct CDR3 sequences, 9% to 15% occurring once; the ten biggest clones make up around 17%. The starting material was PBMCs, obtained at follow-up. These receptors all come from a male donor with early-stage non-small cell lung cancer.

This clonotype was picked up many times. J is TRBJ2-7 and V is TRBV13; possibly TRBD1 for D (6 bases). There are 14 residues in the CDR3. The V gene's germline CDR1 is PRHDT and CDR2 FYEKMQ (reference sequence). The germline V and J ends were trimmed by 5 bases and 4 bases, with 15 bases remaining between them. The CDR3 here is CASSQGGQPYEQYF. DNA of the CDR3: TGTGCCAGCAGCCAGGGCGGACAGCCTTACGAGCAGTACTTC. Based on the CDR3 plus reference TRBV13 and TRBJ2-7, the full variable domain is AAGVIQSPRHLIKEKRETATLKCYPIPRHDTVYWYQQGPGQDPQFLISFYEKMQSDKGSIPDRFSAQQFSDYHSELNMSSLELGDSALYFCASSQGGQPYEQYFGPGTRLTVT.

The chain joins TRBV4-3 to TRBJ1-5; D is undetermined. Trimming shortened V by 4 bases and J by 4 bases, and 14 bases separated the two germline ends. CDR3 length equals 15 residues. Germline V gives CDR1 LGHNA, CDR2 YSLEER. CDR3 DNA sequence: TGCGCCAGCAGCCGAACGTATATGGGAAATCAGCCCCAGCATTTT. As protein: CASSRTYMGNQPQHF.

V gene TRBV20-1 combines with J gene TRBJ2-7; 8 nucleotides align to TRBD2. Per the germline V gene, CDR1 is DFQATT and CDR2 is SNEGSKA (reference sequence). The CDR3 has 14 amino acids. Trimming removed 5 bases from V and 3 bases from J; junction bases left unmatched: 9. The CDR3 region has the DNA TGCAGTGCTTCCGAGCGGGGGTCCAACTACGAGCAGTACTTC. This translates into CSASERGSNYEQYF.

This clonotype was recorded at least ten times. The V call is TRBV7-6, the J call TRBJ1-4; D gene uncertain. This CDR3 is built from 13 residues. Germline V gene data show CDR1 as SGHVS and CDR2 as FNYEAQ. With 1 base removed from V and 10 bases from J, the gap between germline ends came to 10 bases. CDR3 loop: CASSLDRTGKLFF. CDR3 nucleotides: TGTGCCAGCAGCTTAGATAGGACGGGAAAACTGTTTTTT.

The J gene is TRBJ2-7, the V gene TRBV3-1; 7 nucleotides agree with TRBD2. This CDR3 region has 14 residues. With V trimmed by 2 bases and J by 6 bases, 7 bases remained unmatched. CDR1 is LGHDT and CDR2 is YNNKEL in the germline V gene (reference sequence). CDR3 coding DNA: TGTGCCAGCAGCCAACTGCGGGGGACCGGCGAGCAGTACTTC. As protein: CASSQLRGTGEQYF.

This clonotype was counted only a few times. J is TRBJ2-3 and V is TRBV9; no reliable D call. This CDR3 region has 15 residues. Trimming took off 3 bases at V and 0 bases at J, with 11 bases between the two ends. Germline CDR1 and CDR2: SGDLS and YYNGEE. CDR3: CASSASAFSTDTQYF. As DNA, the CDR3 is TGTGCCAGCAGCGCAAGCGCCTTTAGCACAGATACGCAGTATTTT.

The chain employs TRBV5-6 and TRBJ2-4; D gene ambiguous. CDR3 length: 16 amino acids. With 1 base removed from V and 0 bases from J, the gap between germline ends came to 11 bases. The germline CDR1 and CDR2 sequences are SGHDT and YYEEEE. CDR3 region: CASSLFLSVAKNIQYF. CDR3 coding DNA: TGTGCCAGCAGCTTGTTTTTGTCGGTAGCCAAAAACATTCAGTACTTC.

This clonotype was seen ten or more times. The genes are TRBV6-4 and TRBJ2-3; D gene unclear. V was trimmed by 0 bases and J by 3 bases, leaving 7 bases between them. The CDR3 totals 14 residues. CDR1 is MRHNA and CDR2 is SNTAGT in the germline V gene. This CDR3 is CASSDSTETDTQYF. The DNA of the CDR3 is TGTGCCAGCAGTGACTCCACAGAGACAGATACGCAGTATTTT.

A few counts support this clonotype. V is TRBV12-3 or TRBV12-4 and J is TRBJ1-5; D gene unclear. V lost 6 bases and J 7 bases, leaving 16 bases between the germline ends. The CDR3 has 14 residues. CDR3 nucleotides: TGTGCCAGCAGCTCAGGCGCGAATGGACAGCCCCAGCATTTT. It yields the protein CASSSGANGQPQHF.

CDR3 sequence reads: CASSLVAAEQFF. The CDR3 DNA is TGTGCCAGCAGCTTAGTAGCCGCTGAGCAGTTCTTC. The chain has TRBV11-2 and TRBJ2-1; no reliable D call. The CDR3 sequence is 12 residues long. V lost 1 base and J lost 9, with 7 bases in between. From germline, CDR1 is SGHAT and CDR2 FQNNGV.

This clonotype was counted at least ten times. The chain has TRBV13 and TRBJ1-5; the D is unclear. The CDR3 has 14 amino acids. CDR1 is PRHDT, CDR2 FYEKMQ, per germline (reference sequence). V was pared by 0 bases and J by 2 bases, with 5 bases between. The CDR3 nucleotides read TGTGCCAGCAGCTTAGGGGTTGGCAATCAGCCCCAGCATTTT. It specifies CASSLGVGNQPQHF.

This clonotype was observed many times. V and J are TRBV11-2 and TRBJ2-7; 9 bases are shared with TRBD1. With V trimmed by 1 base and J by 2 bases, 6 bases remained unmatched. This CDR3 region has 16 residues. Germline values: CDR1 SGHAT, CDR2 FQNNGV. CDR3: CASSLGPGQGPYEQYF. CDR3 in DNA: TGTGCCAGCAGCTTAGGACCGGGACAGGGTCCCTACGAGCAGTACTTC. The variable domain in full, completed from reference TRBV11-2 and TRBJ2-7, reads EAGVAQSPRYKIIEKRQSVAFWCNPISGHATLYWYQQILGQGPKLLIQFQNNGVVDDSQLPKDRFSAERLKGVDSTLKIQPAKLEDSAVYLCASSLGPGQGPYEQYFGPGTRLTVT.

The chain employs TRBV20-1 and TRBJ1-1, with 7 positions matching TRBD1. The V segment lost 3 bases and the J segment 4 bases; nucleotides outside the gene matches: 11. Germline loops: CDR1 DFQATT, CDR2 SNEGSKA (reference sequence). The CDR3 runs 15 residues. CDR3 loop: CSASPEGAIRTEAFF. CDR3 nucleotides: TGCAGTGCTAGCCCGGAGGGGGCGATACGCACTGAAGCTTTCTTT.

There are many counts of this clonotype. The V and J genes are TRBV5-4 and TRBJ1-1; 11 bases agree with TRBD1. CDR3 length equals 14 residues. Germline assignment: CDR1 SGHNT and CDR2 YYREEE (reference sequence). The ends lost 3 bases at V and 4 bases at J; junction bases unmatched: 2. DNA of the CDR3: TGTGCCAGCAGCTGGGGACAGGGGGGCACTGAAGCTTTCTTT. Translated, it gives CASSWGQGGTEAFF.

This clonotype was counted many times. The CDR3 DNA follows: TGTGCTAGTGGTCAGGGAAGCAATCAGCCCCAGCATTTT. It translates to CASGQGSNQPQHF. This chain uses TRBV12-5 with TRBJ1-5, with a tentative D call TRBD1 (5 bases). Germline loops: CDR1 LGHNT, CDR2 FRNRAP. The CDR3 totals 13 residues. V was cut by 5 bases and J by 1 base, with 6 bases left in between.

A few counts support this clonotype. The chain joins TRBV20-1 to TRBJ2-7; D may be TRBD2 (7 bases). The CDR3 loop spans 14 amino acids. Trimming took 6 bases from V and 4 from J, leaving 19 bases between them. The germline CDR1 and CDR2 sequences are DFQATT and SNEGSKA (reference sequence). CDR3 DNA: TGCAGTGCCCAGAGCGGGACAAAGATTTACGAGCAGTACTTC. Amino acids: CSAQSGTKIYEQYF.

This clonotype turned up a few times. The chain is built from TRBV12-3 or TRBV12-4 and TRBJ1-2; D is unresolved. This CDR3 is built from 13 residues. Deletions cut 4 bases from V and 1 base from J, with 7 bases between. The CDR3 nucleotides are TGTGCCAGCAGTTCCCCGGGTAACTATGGCTACACCTTC. It specifies CASSSPGNYGYTF.

In this sample, this clonotype turned up many times. This chain joins TRBV27 and TRBJ2-2; no firm D call. The CDR3 is 11 residues long. Germline V lookup: CDR1 MNHEY, CDR2 SMNVEV (reference sequence). V was clipped by 3 bases and J by 7 bases, with 3 bases between them. The CDR3 coding sequence is TGTGCCAGCAGTTTTAGCGGGGAGCTGTTTTTT. This encodes CASSFSGELFF.

The V call is TRBV12-3 or TRBV12-4, the J call TRBJ2-6, with D unresolved. Trimming left V 6 bases short and J 1 base short, with 4 bases between. The CDR3 totals 13 residues. The chain's CDR3 is CASSTSGANVLTF. The DNA of the CDR3 is TGTGCCAGCAGCACTTCTGGGGCCAACGTCCTGACTTTC.

A few counts support this clonotype. The chain combines TRBV6-2 or TRBV6-3 with TRBJ2-7; TRBD1 is a possible D gene (5 bases). Germline-derived CDR1 and CDR2 are MNHEY and SVGEGT. The CDR3 has 12 amino acids. V lost 6 bases, J lost 3 bases, and 9 bases lay in between. The CDR3 protein is CASSRTSYEQYF. CDR3 nucleotides: TGTGCCAGCAGCCGGACAAGCTACGAGCAGTACTTC.

In its sample, this clonotype was seen many times. V and J are TRBV27 and TRBJ2-1; D is unclear. V lost 3 bases and J lost 5, with 11 bases in between. In germline, CDR1 is MNHEY, CDR2 SMNVEV (reference sequence). The CDR3 length is 14 residues. The CDR3 DNA sequence: TGTGCCAGCAGTTTTGGTATTACTGACAATGAGCAGTTCTTC. Translated, it gives CASSFGITDNEQFF.

This clonotype came up a few times. V is TRBV2 and J is TRBJ2-4, with a possible D match to TRBD1 (5 bases). CDR1 SNHLY and CDR2 FYNNEI come from the germline V gene. The V end lost 4 bases, the J end lost 3 bases, and 22 bases lay between the germline ends. The CDR3 runs to 18 residues. CDR3 in DNA: TGTGCCAGCAGTGTTTCCCAGGGTGAATTAATTGGCAAAAACATTCAGTACTTC. Protein sequence: CASSVSQGELIGKNIQYF.

This clonotype was recorded many times. The chain uses TRBV7-9 and TRBJ2-3; no clear D. The CDR3 loop spans 14 amino acids. Per the germline V gene, CDR1 is SEHNR and CDR2 is FQNEAQ (reference sequence). Trimming removed 1 base at V and 0 bases at J, with 5 bases between. The CDR3 spells CASSLGASTDTQYF. CDR3 nucleotides: TGTGCCAGCAGCTTAGGAGCTAGCACAGATACGCAGTATTTT.

V is TRBV11-2 and J is TRBJ1-6; D not resolved. The length of the CDR3 is 14 residues. CDR1 and CDR2 (germline): SGHAT, FQNNGV. V shed 0 bases and J shed 8 bases, with 8 bases lying between them. The CDR3 bases are TGTGCCAGCAGCTTAGAAGCAGGTTATTCACCCCTCCACTTT. It encodes CASSLEAGYSPLHF.

V and J are TRBV21-1 and TRBJ2-5; the table gives TRBD1 as D, unverified against the DNA. TRBV21-1 is reported as a pseudogene. There are 14 residues in the CDR3. CDR3 DNA sequence: TGTGCCACCCCACCGTGTGGGGGGGCAGAGACCCAGTACTTC. Its translation is CATPPCGGAETQYF.

The rearrangement links TRBV30 to TRBJ2-1; 8 bases agree with TRBD1. V gave up 7 bases and J gave up 3 bases; unmatched junction bases: 11. The CDR3 is 15 residues long. Germline loops: CDR1 GTSNPN, CDR2 SVGIG (reference sequence). The CDR3 region is CAYHYTGGGYNEQFF. CDR3 nucleotide sequence: TGTGCCTACCACTATACAGGGGGAGGCTACAATGAGCAGTTCTTC.

This clonotype was recorded at least ten times. This CDR3 reads CASSSGRNYEQYF. CDR3 nucleotides: TGCGCCAGCAGCTCGGGACGGAACTACGAGCAGTACTTC. The gene calls are TRBV5-1 and TRBJ2-7; TRBD1 or TRBD2 may be the D gene (5 bases each). The CDR3 length is 13 residues. V lost 3 bases to trimming and J lost 3 bases, with 10 bases between them. The germline CDR1 and CDR2 sequences are SGHRS and YFSETQ.